These T cell receptor beta chains were read from a single sample in a study of shared clonotypes between healthy human individuals. Measured with immunoSEQ multiplex PCR; TCRdb has only the in-frame clones, and not every one. This sample has some 1,100,000 clones, with approximately 78% found just once. The source material was memory CD4+ T cells from PBMCs. The source is a man between 18 and 29 years old in good health. Some clones in this sample may be carry-over from other donors' samples. CDR3s include the opening cysteine and the closing phenylalanine or tryptophan. A D gene is named only where the DNA matches it firmly. For some rows the clone size is stated as once, few or many, or as a class when expanded; others skip it.

d_call clone_size j_call cdr3_length v_call cdr3_aa cdr3_nt
- - TRBJ2-5 13 TRBV5-1 CASSFWQAETQYF TGCGCCAGCAGCTTCTGGCAGGCGGAGACCCAGTACTTC
TRBD1 - TRBJ1-5 14 TRBV6-5 CASSLGQFNQPQHF TGTGCCAGCAGCTTGGGACAGTTCAATCAGCCCCAGCATTTT
- many TRBJ1-1 12 TRBV7-8 CASSWTDTEAFF TGTGCCAGCAGCTGGACGGACACTGAAGCTTTCTTT
- - TRBJ2-1 13 TRBV27 CASSSQVYNEQFF TGTGCCAGCAGTTCTCAGGTGTACAATGAGCAGTTCTTC
- - TRBJ2-1 13 TRBV10-3 CAISASGEDEQFF TGTGCCATCAGTGCTTCAGGGGAGGATGAGCAGTTCTTC
TRBD1 - TRBJ2-7 13 TRBV28 CASSGTGTYEQYF TGTGCCAGCAGTGGGACAGGGACCTACGAGCAGTACTTC
TRBD2 - TRBJ2-7 14 TRBV2 CASSLGLAGYEQYF TGTGCCAGCAGTCTAGGGCTAGCGGGCTACGAGCAGTACTTC
- - TRBJ2-2 14 TRBV6-6 CASSYHRNTGELFF TGTGCCAGCAGTTACCATCGGAACACCGGGGAGCTGTTTTTT
- - TRBJ2-5 14 TRBV25-1 CASSERVERETQYF TGTGCCAGCAGTGAAAGGGTTGAGAGGGAGACCCAGTACTTC
- many TRBJ2-6 16 TRBV19 CASTFHRDTGANVLTF TGTGCCAGTACCTTCCACAGGGATACTGGGGCCAACGTCCTGACTTTC
- - TRBJ2-3 13 TRBV5-1 CASSLSFTDTQYF TGCGCCAGCAGCTTGTCTTTCACAGATACGCAGTATTTT
- - TRBJ2-7 15 TRBV21-1 CASPLPPLAAYEQYF TGTGCCAGCCCCCTCCCGCCCCTAGCGGCCTACGAGCAGTACTTC
- few TRBJ2-5 13 TRBV5-4 CASTMGAEETQYF TGTGCCAGCACAATGGGGGCAGAAGAGACCCAGTACTTC
TRBD2 - TRBJ2-1 15 TRBV30 CAWSVGLAGNNEQFF TGTGCCTGGAGTGTAGGACTAGCGGGTAACAATGAGCAGTTCTTC
- - TRBJ1-2 13 TRBV5-1 CASSIGHGDGYTF TGCGCCAGCAGCATTGGCCACGGGGATGGCTACACCTTC
- - TRBJ2-7 12 TRBV28 CASSLWVREQYF TGTGCCAGCAGTTTATGGGTTAGGGAGCAGTACTTC
- - TRBJ1-2 13 TRBV5-1 CASSFGRFDGYTF TGCGCCAGCAGCTTCGGCAGGTTCGATGGCTACACCTTC
- once TRBJ2-1 15 TRBV29-1 CSAVGGFYQYNEQFF TGCAGCGCCGTAGGGGGGTTCTACCAATACAATGAGCAGTTCTTC
- many TRBJ2-1 16 TRBV2 CASGSLPKRSYNEQFF TGTGCCAGCGGGTCCCTCCCCAAGCGGTCCTACAATGAGCAGTTCTTC
- many TRBJ1-5 16 TRBV4-1 CASSQAPGDLDQPQHF TGCGCCAGCAGCCAAGCGCCAGGGGATTTGGATCAGCCCCAGCATTTT
- - TRBJ1-1 14 TRBV5-1 CASSLVQGNTEAFF TGCGCCAGCAGCTTGGTTCAGGGGAACACTGAAGCTTTCTTT
TRBD2 few TRBJ2-3 19 TRBV29-1 CSVAQQGLAGGVNTDTQYF TGCAGCGTCGCTCAACAGGGGCTAGCGGGAGGGGTGAACACAGATACGCAGTATTTT
- - TRBJ2-7 14 TRBV5-1 CASSLGDSRYEQYF TGCGCCAGCAGCTTGGGTGACAGTCGCTACGAGCAGTACTTC
- few TRBJ2-7 11 TRBV10-3 CAIRDGYEQYF TGTGCCATCCGGGACGGGTACGAGCAGTACTTC
- few TRBJ1-3 16 TRBV5-1 CASSLGDIRSGNTIYF TGCGCCAGCAGCCTGGGGGACATACGCTCTGGAAACACCATATATTTT
- few TRBJ1-5 13 TRBV14 CASSLGTRRPQHF TGTGCCAGCAGCCTCGGGACGCGTCGGCCCCAGCATTTT
TRBD1 once TRBJ2-5 15 TRBV5-1 CASSLAGTGTETQYF TGCGCCAGCAGCTTAGCCGGGACAGGGACGGAGACCCAGTACTTC
TRBD1 - TRBJ2-1 14 TRBV28 CASSSGTAQGGQFF TGTGCCAGCAGTTCCGGGACAGCCCAAGGGGGGCAGTTCTTC
- - TRBJ2-1 14 TRBV11-3 CASSLSVGPNEQFF TGTGCCAGCAGCCTCTCCGTTGGTCCCAATGAGCAGTTCTTC
TRBD2 many TRBJ2-3 16 TRBV4-3 CASSQASSGSADTQYF TGCGCCAGCAGCCAAGCTTCTAGCGGGAGTGCGGATACGCAGTATTTT
- few TRBJ1-5 14 TRBV30 CAWSGGLGNQPQHF TGTGCCTGGAGCGGGGGGTTGGGCAATCAGCCCCAGCATTTT
TRBD1 - TRBJ2-7 14 TRBV30 CAWSVLGQGTEQYF TGTGCCTGGAGTGTGTTGGGACAGGGGACCGAGCAGTACTTC
- - TRBJ2-7 13 TRBV7-9 CASSLARFYEQYF TGTGCCAGCAGCCTGGCCAGATTCTACGAGCAGTACTTC
TRBD1 - TRBJ2-7 15 TRBV5-1 CASSLEAGGFSEQYF TGCGCCAGCAGCTTGGAGGCAGGGGGATTCAGCGAGCAGTACTTC
- once TRBJ2-3 14 TRBV7-9 CASSFTDATDTQYF TGTGCCAGCAGCTTCACGGACGCCACAGATACGCAGTATTTT
TRBD1 few TRBJ2-5 16 TRBV27 CASSRGLQGAGETQYF TGTGCCAGCAGTCGAGGTCTACAGGGGGCGGGTGAGACCCAGTACTTC
- - TRBJ1-1 17 TRBV7-2 CASSLLGGRSGSTEAFF TGTGCCAGCAGCTTACTCGGTGGAAGGTCCGGGTCCACTGAAGCTTTCTTT
TRBD2 - TRBJ2-7 12 TRBV18 CASSSGSYEQYF TGTGCCAGCTCCAGCGGGAGCTACGAGCAGTACTTC
TRBD1 - TRBJ1-1 13 TRBV14 CASSRQGGTEAFF TGTGCCAGCAGCCGACAGGGGGGAACTGAAGCTTTCTTT
TRBD1 few TRBJ1-5 14 TRBV27 CASRPTGGNQPQHF TGTGCCAGCAGACCTACAGGGGGCAATCAGCCCCAGCATTTT
- - TRBJ2-5 11 TRBV20-1 CSVSSVETQYF TGCAGTGTGTCCAGTGTGGAGACCCAGTACTTC
- - TRBJ1-1 15 TRBV7-8 CASSRRSVTNTEAFF TGTGCCAGCAGCCGCCGTAGCGTTACGAACACTGAAGCTTTCTTT